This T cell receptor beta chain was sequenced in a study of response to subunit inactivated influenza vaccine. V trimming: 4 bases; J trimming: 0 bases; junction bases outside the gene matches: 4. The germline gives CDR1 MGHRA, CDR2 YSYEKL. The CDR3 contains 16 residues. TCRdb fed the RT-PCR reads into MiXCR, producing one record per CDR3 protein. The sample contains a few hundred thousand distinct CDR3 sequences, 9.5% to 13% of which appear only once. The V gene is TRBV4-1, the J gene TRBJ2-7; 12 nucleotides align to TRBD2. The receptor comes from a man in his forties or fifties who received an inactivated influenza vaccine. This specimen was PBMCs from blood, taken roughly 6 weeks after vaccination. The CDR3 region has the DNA TGCGCCAGCAGCCGGGGACTAGCGGGTCGCTCCTACGAGCAGTACTTC. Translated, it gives CASSRGLAGRSYEQYF.